This T cell receptor beta chain was retrieved from a study of shared clonotypes between healthy human individuals. Germline-derived CDR1 and CDR2 are MNHEY and SMNVEV (reference sequence). This CDR3 has 15 amino acids. Trimming at V came to 8 bases and at J to 0 bases, leaving 6 bases not matched to a gene. Sequencing was performed with immunoSEQ multiplex PCR; in TCRdb, only in-frame clones are kept and a portion is missing. The sample records about 580,000 clones, roughly 98% being singletons. Study observations and caveats: With four donors compared, around 5% of naive CD4 clonotypes were shared.

The naive CD8 fraction comprised CD45RO-negative cells positively selected for CCR7 and excluded terminally differentiated effector memory CD45RA+ cells. With respect to this clone: Antigen unknown.

This clonotype originated in a man aged 30 to 45 in good health. J is TRBJ2-1 and V is TRBV27, with TRBD2 identical over 8 bases. Specimen: naive CD8+ T cells sorted from blood. The CDR3 DNA reads as TGTGCCAGCGGTAGCGGGACTAGCTCCTACAATGAGCAGTTCTTC. Protein: CASGSGTSSYNEQFF.